Presented here are 8 T cell receptor beta chains from one specimen sequenced in a study of blood T cells in healthy people across ages. Together with a sample-barcoded 5' primer, a J-beta primer mix was included in a second PCR lasting roughly 6 to 12 cycles. TCRdb processed the 5' RACE reads anew with MiXCR; each CDR3 protein has one entry. The table records roughly 1,500,000 distinct CDR3 sequences, approximately 42% of them present only once. Sequences were obtained from blood. The receptors derive from a woman aged 18-35 years in good health.

This chain uses TRBV6-1 with TRBJ2-4; D remains ambiguous. V gave up 2 bases and J gave up 0 bases, with 5 bases separating them. Germline V gives CDR1 MNHNS, CDR2 SASEGT. This CDR3 comprises 14 residues. In DNA form, the CDR3 reads TGTGCCAGCAGTGAAAGGATAGCCAAAAACATTCAGTACTTC. It encodes CASSERIAKNIQYF.

V usage is TRBV5-5 and J usage is TRBJ1-1; 12 bases are a match to TRBD1. J lost 11 bases, V lost 3 bases, and 11 bases had no gene match. This CDR3 is built from 15 residues. Germline CDR1 and CDR2: SGHKS and YYEKEE (reference sequence). The CDR3 bases are TGTGCCAGCAGCTGGTCGGGGGACAGGGGGCGGGAGGCTTTCTTT. This encodes CASSWSGDRGREAFF.

In the case of this clonotype: No conserved phenylalanine or tryptophan is present at the end of the CDR3, so a read error is the likely explanation. No DNA is shown, since the ends of the CDR3 on it are uncertain; the CDR3 is the one TCRdb lists. The rearrangement joins TRBV20-1 to TRBJ2-5; TRBD1, the D gene given by the table, was not confirmed from the DNA. The CDR3 is 11 residues long, ends included. Germline CDR1 DFQATT, CDR2 SNEGSKA (reference sequence). This chain's CDR3 is CSAGRFNTFGS.

This clonotype was counted once. The chain links TRBV5-1 to TRBJ1-2, with 10 bases that match TRBD1. Looked up from germline, CDR1 is SGHRS and CDR2 is YFSETQ. The trim removed 0 bases at V and 5 bases at J, leaving 4 bases unmatched. The CDR3 covers 15 residues. Here the CDR3 DNA reads TGCGCCAGCAGCTTGGAGGGACAGGGGAATTATGGCTACACCTTC. As protein: CASSLEGQGNYGYTF.

This clonotype was observed a handful of times. This rearrangement joins TRBV28 to TRBJ1-2; no definite D call. V shed 3 bases and J shed 6 bases, with 8 bases lying between them. The CDR3 extends over 12 amino acids. Germline lookup yields CDR1 MDHEN and CDR2 SYDVKM. DNA of the CDR3: TGTGCCAGCAGTTTGGCAGTCCATGGCTACACCTTC. Translated: CASSLAVHGYTF.

This chain uses TRBV6-5 with TRBJ2-7; the match to TRBD1 covers 7 bases. The germline CDR1 and CDR2 sequences are MNHEY and SVGAGI. With 7 bases clipped from V and 5 bases from J, the junction kept 8 bases outside the gene matches. The length of the CDR3 is 13 residues. CDR3 sequence: CASNRQGSHEQYF. The DNA of the CDR3 is TGTGCCAGCAACCGACAGGGATCCCACGAGCAGTACTTC.

There are many counts of this clonotype. This chain uses TRBV10-3 with TRBJ2-7; D not resolved. Germline CDR1 ENHRY, CDR2 SYGVKD. The CDR3 has 15 residues. Deletions cut 3 bases from V and 0 bases from J, with 12 bases between. In nucleotides, the CDR3 is TGTGCCATCAGTGACTTTTCCGGAGCCTCCTACGAGCAGTACTTC. It specifies CAISDFSGASYEQYF.

The sample holds a few counts of this clonotype. The chain joins TRBV2 to TRBJ2-3; TRBD2 matches at 9 bases. The germline gives CDR1 SNHLY, CDR2 FYNNEI. V was clipped by 1 base and J by 1 base; unmatched bases: 9. This CDR3 region has 18 residues. The CDR3 bases are TGTGCCAGCAGTGAAGTCAGCCTAGCGGGGCCCGGCACAGATACGCAGTATTTT. Its translation: CASSEVSLAGPGTDTQYF. The full variable domain, its missing parts supplied by reference TRBV2 and TRBJ2-3, is EPEVTQTPSHQVTQMGQEVILRCVPISNHLYFYWYRQILGQKVEFLVSFYNNEISEKSEIFDDQFSVERPDGSNFTLKIRSTKLEDSAMYFCASSEVSLAGPGTDTQYFGPGTRLTVL.